The 14 T cell receptor beta chains below all came from one sample that was sequenced in a study of T cell changes during pregnancy in multiple sclerosis (dated by TCRdb to the late 2010s). The library was built by means of the immunoSEQ multiplex PCR assay. The immuneACCESS repertoire file appears here via TCRdb, limited to in-frame rearrangements. These files lack a portion of the clones; in checked studies, under half of the deficit traces to unresolved V genes, and the cause of the others is not known. The sample data list over 60,000 clones, and 90% to 95% of these were observed just once. Around 0.7% of the sample is taken by the ten largest. Sequenced material: peripheral blood, taken in the third trimester of pregnancy. Every receptor here comes from a female donor in good health, enrolled as a control in a pregnancy study.

The gene calls are TRBV19 and TRBJ1-2, with a possible D match to TRBD1 (6 bases). The germline V gene has CDR1 LNHDA and CDR2 SQIVND (reference sequence). V was trimmed by 4 bases and J by 0 bases, leaving 12 bases between them. The CDR3 sequence is 15 residues long. CDR3: CASSTLQGSNYGYTF. The CDR3 bases are TGTGCCAGTAGTACTTTGCAGGGGTCTAACTATGGCTACACCTTC.

This chain links TRBV7-9 with TRBJ1-5; 9 bases match TRBD1. CDR1 is SEHNR and CDR2 is FQNEAQ in the germline V gene (reference sequence). V lost 3 bases to trimming and J lost 4 bases; unmatched junction nucleotides: 4. The CDR3 spans 15 residues. As DNA, the CDR3 is TGTGCCAGCAGCTTGGGACAGGGATGGAATCAGCCCCAGCATTTT. Amino acid sequence: CASSLGQGWNQPQHF.

The chain is built from TRBV7-2 and TRBJ1-1, with D tentatively TRBD1 (5 bases). Trimming removed 2 bases from V and 1 base from J, with 5 bases in between. Germline V gives CDR1 SGHTA, CDR2 FQGNSA. This CDR3 spans 13 amino acids. CDR3 amino acids: CASSLQGNTEAFF. The CDR3 nucleotides read TGTGCCAGCAGCTTACAGGGGAACACTGAAGCTTTCTTT. Using reference TRBV7-2 and TRBJ1-1 for the parts outside the CDR3, the full variable domain is GAGVSQSPSNKVTEKGKDVELRCDPISGHTALYWYRQSLGQGLEFLIYFQGNSAPDKSGLPSDRFSAERTGGSVSTLTIQRTQQEDSAVYLCASSLQGNTEAFFGQGTRLTVV.

The rearrangement joins TRBV6-4 to TRBJ2-2, with D unresolved. Per germline, CDR1 MRHNA and CDR2 SNTAGT. The CDR3 runs 14 residues. V was trimmed by 2 bases and J by 5 bases, leaving 9 bases between them. The CDR3 nucleotides read TGTGCCAGCAGTGACACACCAGGTACCGGGGAGCTGTTTTTT. It codes for CASSDTPGTGELFF.

This chain's CDR3 is CASRDLRETVNTEAFF. The CDR3 bases are TGCGCCAGCAGGGACCTTAGGGAGACGGTGAACACTGAAGCTTTCTTT. The chain has TRBV5-1 and TRBJ1-1; D remains unclear. The CDR3 is 16 residues long. Trimming shortened V by 5 bases and J by 0 bases, and 17 bases separated the two germline ends. Germline CDR1 is SGHRS and CDR2 is YFSETQ. Looking up the rest from reference TRBV5-1 and TRBJ1-1 gives the full variable domain: KAGVTQTPRYLIKTRGQQVTLSCSPISGHRSVSWYQQTPGQGLQFLFEYFSETQRNKGNFPGRFSGRQFSNSRSEMNVSTLELGDSALYLCASRDLRETVNTEAFFGQGTRLTVV.

This chain uses TRBV2 with TRBJ2-3; tentatively, D is TRBD2 (6 bases). Germline CDR1 and CDR2: SNHLY and FYNNEI. The CDR3 loop spans 15 amino acids. Trimming shortened V by 4 bases and J by 2 bases, and 13 bases separated the two germline ends. The CDR3 DNA reads as TGTGCCAGCAGTGGGACGGGGGTTCCCACAGATACGCAGTATTTT. It specifies CASSGTGVPTDTQYF. The variable domain in full, with the rest retrieved from reference TRBV2 and TRBJ2-3, is EPEVTQTPSHQVTQMGQEVILRCVPISNHLYFYWYRQILGQKVEFLVSFYNNEISEKSEIFDDQFSVERPDGSNFTLKIRSTKLEDSAMYFCASSGTGVPTDTQYFGPGTRLTVL.

Here the CDR3 DNA reads TGTGCCAGCAGGTTGACAGGGGGCAATCAGCCCCAGCATTTT. It is translated as CASRLTGGNQPQHF. The chain recombines TRBV2 with TRBJ1-5, with 8 nucleotides matching TRBD1. This CDR3 contains 14 residues. Looked up from germline, CDR1 is SNHLY and CDR2 is FYNNEI. The V segment lost 6 bases and the J segment 2 bases; nucleotides outside the gene matches: 3.

With regard to this clone: A read error may produce the germline difference seen at one junction end. This rearrangement joins TRBV18 to TRBJ2-1; 10 bases line up with TRBD1. Germline V gives CDR1 KGHSH, CDR2 LQKENI. The CDR3 length is 15 residues. The CDR3 loop is CASSPLDRGLLNILF. DNA for the CDR3: TGTGCCAGCTCACCCCTCGACAGGGGGCTTCTCAATATACTCTTC.

This chain links TRBV6-5 with TRBJ2-5, with TRBD2 matching 9 bases. Germline V gives CDR1 MNHEY, CDR2 SVGAGI. The V gene end was trimmed by 6 bases and the J gene end by 2 bases; junction bases not matched to a gene: 7. The CDR3 length is 15 residues. This chain's CDR3 is CASSPPSGVQETQYF. CDR3 nucleotides: TGTGCCAGCAGCCCCCCTAGCGGGGTACAAGAGACCCAGTACTTC.

The chain is built from TRBV6-5 and TRBJ1-5; 7 bases are shared with TRBD1. The CDR3 spans 12 residues. CDR1 MNHEY and CDR2 SVGAGI come from the germline V gene. V was clipped by 5 bases and J by 8 bases; unmatched bases: 3. DNA of the CDR3: TGTGCCAGCAGTAACAGGGGAGAGCCCCAGCATTTT. It yields the protein CASSNRGEPQHF.

This sequence joins TRBV5-1 and TRBJ1-3, with TRBD1 matching 10 bases. The CDR3 has 16 amino acids. V shed 1 base, J shed 0 bases, and the junction held 1 base outside the gene matches. CDR1 SGHRS and CDR2 YFSETQ come from the germline V gene. The CDR3 nucleotides are TGCGCCAGCAGCTTGAGGACAGGGGGCTCTGGAAACACCATATATTTT. Protein product: CASSLRTGGSGNTIYF.

This chain uses TRBV11-2 with TRBJ2-7; D remains ambiguous. Trimming stripped 1 base from V and 3 bases from J, with 7 bases between. Germline V gene sequence: CDR1 SGHAT, CDR2 FQNNGV. The CDR3 spans 13 residues. CDR3 protein: CASSLAPRYEQYF. The DNA for the CDR3 is TGTGCCAGCAGCTTAGCCCCTCGCTACGAGCAGTACTTC.

This clone came up once. The V call is TRBV7-7, the J call TRBJ2-5; D is undetermined. V was trimmed by 5 bases and J by 0 bases, leaving 7 bases between them. The V gene's germline CDR1 is SSHAT and CDR2 FNYEAQ (reference sequence). CDR3 length equals 13 residues. CDR3 DNA sequence: TGTGCCAGCAGCGGTGACAACCAAGAGACCCAGTACTTC. Its translation: CASSGDNQETQYF.

CDR3 sequence reads: CASSTGGRAYGYTF. The DNA of the CDR3 is TGTGCCAGTAGTACAGGGGGGCGCGCCTATGGCTACACCTTC. The chain employs TRBV19 and TRBJ1-2; the match to TRBD1 covers 7 bases. The CDR3 spans 14 residues. CDR1 and CDR2 from the germline V gene are LNHDA and SQIVND (reference sequence). After removal of 4 bases from V and 4 bases from J, the junction contained 6 bases not matched to a gene. The variable domain in full, completed from reference TRBV19 and TRBJ1-2, reads DGGITQSPKYLFRKEGQNVTLSCEQNLNHDAMYWYRQDPGQGLRLIYYSQIVNDFQKGDIAEGYSVSREKKESFPLTVTSAQKNPTAFYLCASSTGGRAYGYTFGSGTRLTVV.